Each of the 6 T cell receptor beta chains below was sequenced from the same sample in a study of Graves' ophthalmopathy and Graves' hyperthyroidism. RNA transcripts provided the template for amplifying TCR beta CDR3 regions. First-round RT-PCR relied on HTBI primers, and a second-round multiplex PCR came next. In TCRdb, the multiplex PCR reads were re-called with MiXCR into one record per CDR3 protein. The table shows around 660,000 distinct CDR3 sequences, with over 40% occurring only once. Sequenced material: peripheral blood. These receptors were collected from an adult man with Graves' ophthalmopathy.

This clonotype was seen at least ten times. The chain is built from TRBV6-5 and TRBJ2-2; 7 bases match TRBD2. CDR1 and CDR2 from the germline V gene are MNHEY and SVGAGI. CDR3 length: 14 amino acids. V shed 5 bases and J 3 bases; nucleotides not matched to a gene: 3. CDR3 sequence (DNA): TGTGCCAGCAGTCTCCGGGGGGACACCGGGGAGCTGTTTTTT. Protein sequence: CASSLRGDTGELFF.

This clonotype showed up just a few times. This chain uses TRBV2 with TRBJ2-5; perhaps D is TRBD1 or TRBD2 (5 bases each). CDR1 and CDR2 (germline): SNHLY, FYNNEI. V lost 8 bases and J lost 6, with 19 bases in between. The CDR3 has 14 residues. CDR3 amino acids: CASSPVGERQTQYF. CDR3 in DNA: TGTGCCAGCTCACCCGTGGGGGAAAGGCAGACCCAGTACTTC.

This clonotype showed up many times. V and J are TRBV7-2 and TRBJ2-5; D is perhaps TRBD1 or TRBD2 (6 bases each). This CDR3 spans 14 amino acids. Germline CDR1 and CDR2: SGHTA and FQGNSA. The V end was cut by 5 bases, the J end by 4 bases, with 14 bases between. The CDR3, as DNA: TGTGCCAGCAGCCTGTTCGGGGGCGGAGAGACCCAGTACTTC. Amino acids: CASSLFGGGETQYF.

This clonotype was detected many times. This chain connects TRBV19 to TRBJ1-2; TRBD1 aligns across 8 bases. CDR1 LNHDA and CDR2 SQIVND come from the germline V gene (reference sequence). The CDR3 totals 17 residues. With 2 bases clipped from V and 8 bases from J, the junction kept 16 bases outside the gene matches. CDR3 sequence: CASSIRDRSHPTSGYTF. DNA for the CDR3: TGTGCCAGTAGTATACGGGACAGGTCGCACCCAACCTCGGGCTACACCTTC.

The chain employs TRBV7-3 and TRBJ1-1, with D tentatively TRBD1 (6 bases). Germline-derived CDR1 and CDR2 are SGHTA and FQGTGA. Trimming took off 11 bases at V and 3 bases at J, with 19 bases between the two ends. The CDR3 extends over 14 amino acids. Here the CDR3 reads CAWAWTVQDTEAFF. CDR3 nucleotides: TGTGCCTGGGCCTGGACAGTGCAGGACACTGAAGCTTTCTTT.

In the case of this clonotype: With a much larger clone just one base away, this may be a read error. No conserved phenylalanine or tryptophan ends this CDR3, so it is likely a read error. The chain has TRBV20-1 and TRBJ2-7; D assignment may be TRBD1 or TRBD2 (5 bases each). Germline V gene sequence: CDR1 DFQATT, CDR2 SNEGSKA (reference sequence). The CDR3 covers 13 residues. The germline V and J ends were trimmed by 5 bases and 6 bases, with 17 bases remaining between them. This chain's CDR3 is CSAPAVGTREQYL. In nucleotides, the CDR3 is TGCAGTGCTCCAGCAGTGGGGACGCGCGAGCAGTACCTC.